Listed below are T cell receptor beta chains from one sample, sequenced in a study of T cell responses to AZD1222 COVID-19 vaccine. Assay: immunoSEQ multiplex PCR; the TCRdb copy retains only in-frame clones and omits some. The top ten clones hold 7.9% of a sample with around 140,000 clones, roughly 85% of them seen once. The sample here was peripheral blood, taken 28 days after the second dose of the MenACWY control vaccine. Receptors originate from an adult who received the MenACWY meningococcal vaccine as a control. Both conserved end residues are part of each CDR3. Each record gives: V gene, CDR3 length, J gene, CDR3 protein.

TRBV28	12	TRBJ1-2	CASRQPNYGYTF
TRBV19	15	TRBJ1-2	CASSQQSGNLYGYTF
TRBV25-1	14	TRBJ1-1	CASSGRGAEFGAFF
TRBV27	17	TRBJ1-1	CASRPITGTGEDTEAFF
TRBV5-6	17	TRBJ1-1	CASSLVGSPFMNTEAFF
TRBV27	15	TRBJ1-4	CASSLTVGVNEKLFF
TRBV19	16	TRBJ1-1	CASSIRPGPRNTEAFF
TRBV19	16	TRBJ2-2	CASSPKTPLNTGELFF
TRBV6-2/TRBV6-3	16	TRBJ2-2	CASSPAGLVSTGELFF
TRBV4-1	15	TRBJ1-6	CASSPTRGGVSPLHF
TRBV6-2/TRBV6-3	15	TRBJ2-3	CASSNGGARTDTQYF
TRBV5-5	17	TRBJ1-4	CASSPLGTLGINEKLFF
TRBV5-1	15	TRBJ1-1	CASSPLGQGLTEAFF
TRBV7-9	14	TRBJ1-2	CASTDDRADYGYTF
TRBV7-2	14	TRBJ1-6	CASSSRPYNSPLHF
TRBV11-2	14	TRBJ2-7	CASSLERQGYEQYF
TRBV19	17	TRBJ2-1	CASKAYGAGTLYNEQFF
TRBV11-3	15	TRBJ2-2	CASSRRTGLTGELFF
TRBV5-5	16	TRBJ1-5	CASSLGDLVRNQPQHF
TRBV28	16	TRBJ1-5	CASSGGGGLRNQPQHF
TRBV27	16	TRBJ1-5	CASSFSPLYSNQPQHF
TRBV5-6	15	TRBJ2-3	CASSLGLAATDTQYF
TRBV10-3	17	TRBJ1-2	CAISEEVRQARLYGYTF
TRBV28	16	TRBJ1-3	CASSVPPGSGGNTIYF
TRBV6-4	13	TRBJ2-2	CASSEGGAGELFF
TRBV5-4	15	TRBJ2-1	CASSLESFSYNEQFF
TRBV4-2	14	TRBJ1-5	CASSQDDTNQPQHF
TRBV6-4	14	TRBJ2-1	CASSVAGGRNEQFF
TRBV28	18	TRBJ1-5	CASSHPTTTGGSNQPQHF
TRBV14	15	TRBJ2-5	CASSPRTGGRETQYF
TRBV5-4	16	TRBJ2-1	CASSSGGSGAYNEQFF
TRBV5-1	16	TRBJ1-2	CASSGGTGSLPVGYTF
TRBV18	15	TRBJ1-5	CASSPRQGDNQPQHF
TRBV5-8	12	TRBJ2-1	CASSLQDLHRFF
TRBV5-1	15	TRBJ2-1	CASSPAPVSGSPVFF
TRBV28	15	TRBJ1-4	CASTSVGGANEKLFF
TRBV5-1	16	TRBJ2-2	CASSLILTANTGELFF
TRBV11-3	14	TRBJ2-3	CASSLGGAEDTQYF
TRBV5-3	17	TRBJ1-3	CARSRPLTHHSGNTIYF
TRBV5-1	14	TRBJ1-1	CASSLVGGNTEAFF
TRBV27	16	TRBJ2-2	CASSPNGLVYTGELFF
TRBV6-2/TRBV6-3	16	TRBJ1-2	CASSKGNWGTWYGYTF
TRBV5-1	14	TRBJ1-5	CASSAGGAGQPQHF
TRBV6-2/TRBV6-3	15	TRBJ2-1	CASSYLGVTYNEQFF
TRBV6-2/TRBV6-3	15	TRBJ1-5	CASSYLGAAHQPQHF
TRBV4-1	15	TRBJ1-2	CASSLTGQINYGYTF
TRBV3-1/TRBV3-2	14	TRBJ2-3	CASSQDPGSDTQYF
TRBV19	14	TRBJ2-7	CASSIGAGAGEQYF
TRBV10-1	12	TRBJ2-5	CASSDNQETQYF
TRBV11-3	12	TRBJ2-7	CASSFRGYEQYF
TRBV12-3/TRBV12-4	11	TRBJ2-7	CASGRVNEQYF